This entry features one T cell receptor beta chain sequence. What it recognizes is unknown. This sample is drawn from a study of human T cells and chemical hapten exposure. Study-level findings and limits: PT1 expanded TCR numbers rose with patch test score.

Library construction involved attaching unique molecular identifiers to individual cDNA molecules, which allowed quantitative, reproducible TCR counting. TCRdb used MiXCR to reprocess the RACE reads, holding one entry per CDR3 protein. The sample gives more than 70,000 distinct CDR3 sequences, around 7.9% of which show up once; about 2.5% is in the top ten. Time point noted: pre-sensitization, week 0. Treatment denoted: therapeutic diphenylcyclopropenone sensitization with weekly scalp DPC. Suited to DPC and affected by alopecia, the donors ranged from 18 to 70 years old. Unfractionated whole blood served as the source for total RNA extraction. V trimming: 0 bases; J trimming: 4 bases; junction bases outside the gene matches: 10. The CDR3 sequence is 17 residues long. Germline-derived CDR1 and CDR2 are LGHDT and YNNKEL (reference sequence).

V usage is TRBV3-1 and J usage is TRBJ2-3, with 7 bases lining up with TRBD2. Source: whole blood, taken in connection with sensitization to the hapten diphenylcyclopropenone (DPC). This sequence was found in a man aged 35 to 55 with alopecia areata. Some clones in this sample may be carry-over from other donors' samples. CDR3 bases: TGTGCCAGCAGCCAAGAAGATACGCGGGAGTGGGCAGATACGCAGTATTTT. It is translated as CASSQEDTREWADTQYF.